These T cell receptor beta chains were read from a single sample in a study of T cells in tumors after PD-1 blockade. TCRdb's table, derived via immunoSEQ multiplex PCR, lists solely in-frame clones and lacks some. The table lists 20,000 to 25,000 clones, over 75% of them singletons. Sample: PBMCs, taken before anti-PD-1 treatment. These receptor sequences come from a human donor with basal cell carcinoma. Both conserved end residues are part of each CDR3. The order of the fields is V gene, D gene, J gene, CDR3 DNA, CDR3 protein. The D gene is left open where the match is weak.

>TRBV2|NA|TRBJ2-1
TGTGCCCGCTGTGATGGGGGGGGGCGGGCGGGGAGCTCCTACAATGAGCAGTTCTTC
CARCDGGGRAGSSYNEQFF
>TRBV28|NA|TRBJ2-1
TGTGCCAGCAGTCGGGACGGTAGCTCCTACAATGAGCAGTTCTTC
CASSRDGSSYNEQFF
>TRBV2|NA|TRBJ1-2
TGTGCCAGCAGCCCCCTTGAGGGAAGGGACTATGGCTACACCTTC
CASSPLEGRDYGYTF
>TRBV27|NA|TRBJ1-5
TGTGCCAGCAGTTTATTGTCAGGGACCGAGGGGCCCCAGCATTTT
CASSLLSGTEGPQHF
>TRBV28|NA|TRBJ1-2
TGTGCCAGCACCACCTTAGGCTATGGCTACACCTTC
CASTTLGYGYTF
>TRBV3-1/TRBV3-2|TRBD1|TRBJ2-4
TGTGCCAGCAGCCAGAACCGGGACAGGGGTTCCCTTGGGGCCAAAAACATTCAGTACTTC
CASSQNRDRGSLGAKNIQYF
>TRBV2|NA|TRBJ2-1
TGTGCCACCAGTGAAGGGGGGGCGGGGGAGGGGAGCTCCTACAATGAGCAGTTCTTC
CATSEGGAGEGSSYNEQFF
>TRBV3-1/TRBV3-2|NA|TRBJ2-1
TGTGCCAGCAGCCAAGAGGGCCGGGCCTGGGTACGTGAGCAGTTCTTC
CASSQEGRAWVREQFF
>TRBV6-5|NA|TRBJ1-2
TGTGCCAGCAGTTACTCGGGGGCAGGAGGCTACACCTTC
CASSYSGAGGYTF
>TRBV7-2|NA|TRBJ2-1
TGTGCCAGCAGCTCCCGTCCAACCGGAGATGAGCAGTTCTTC
CASSSRPTGDEQFF
>TRBV2|NA|TRBJ1-4
TGTGCCAGCAGTGTCCAACAGGGCCCTAATGAAAAACTGTTTTTT
CASSVQQGPNEKLFF
>TRBV28|TRBD1|TRBJ1-2
TGTGCCAGCAGTTTAGGCGGGACAGGGCCAAACTATGGCTACACCTTC
CASSLGGTGPNYGYTF